This T cell receptor (beta chain) was documented in a study of control samples from healthy donors and cancer patients. Measured with immunoSEQ multiplex PCR; TCRdb has only the in-frame clones, and not every one. Counted here are around 110,000 clones, around 87% occurring once; the ten biggest clones make up about 1.1%. This receptor was identified in a woman aged 45 to 65 with colorectal cancer. Sequencing was carried out using PBMCs.

CDR3 residues: CASSLGSRAEAFF. The DNA for the CDR3 is TGTGCCAGCAGTTTAGGCTCTCGGGCTGAAGCTTTCTTT. The chain is built from TRBV12-3 or TRBV12-4 and TRBJ1-1; no reliable D call. There are 13 residues in the CDR3. The ends were cut back, 1 base at V and 6 bases at J, with 9 bases in the middle.